Presented here are 31 T cell receptor beta chains from one specimen sequenced in a study of T cells in women clearing cervical HPV infection. This table comes from immunoSEQ multiplex PCR, and its TCRdb copy is limited to in-frame clones, with some not included. The sample has tens of thousands of clones. Material: blood buffy coat. The receptors were gathered from a woman between 18 and 70 years old with a cervical HPV16 infection that either progressed to CIN3+ or cleared (not recorded which).

Comments on this clone: The read terminates 3 residues ahead of where the CDR3 ends, so the germline J gene completes it. The rearrangement joins TRBV20-1 to TRBJ1-2, with 7 bases aligning to TRBD1. Germline V gene lookup returns CDR1 DFQATT and CDR2 SNEGSKA (reference sequence). The CDR3 extends over 12 amino acids. V lost 6 bases, J lost 7 bases, and 8 bases stayed unmatched. The CDR3 bases that were read are TGCAGTGCGACAGACAGGGTGGGTGGC. This codes for CSATDRVGG. The whole CDR3 is CSATDRVGGYTF.

On this clone: The CDR3 extends 3 residues past the end of the read, so its final part is completed from the germline J gene. The rearrangement uses TRBV7-2 and TRBJ2-3; D assignment may be TRBD1 or TRBD2 (5 bases each). This CDR3 spans 12 amino acids. Germline V CDR1 and CDR2: SGHTA, FQGNSA. The CDR3 sequence is CASSTLGETQYF. The DNA read from the CDR3 is TGTGCCAGCAGCACCCTAGGGGAGACG.

Comments on this clone: The CDR3 end falls 3 residues outside the read, so it is completed with the germline J gene. The V gene is TRBV7-2, the J gene TRBJ2-5; possible D gene TRBD1, 5 bases. The germline V and J ends were trimmed by 11 bases and 5 bases, with 9 bases remaining between them. The CDR3 has 10 amino acids. The germline CDR1 and CDR2 sequences are SGHTA and FQGNSA. The CDR3 sequence is CASAGETQYF. The part of the CDR3 DNA that was read is TGTGCCTCCGCAGGGGAGACC.

About this clone: Read sequence stops 3 residues before the CDR3 end, and the germline J gene provides the missing end. This chain links TRBV13 with TRBJ2-1, with 7 bases identical to TRBD1. This CDR3 region has 14 residues. Germline V gene data show CDR1 as PRHDT and CDR2 as FYEKMQ (reference sequence). J lost 7 bases, V lost 3 bases, and 6 bases had no gene match. This chain's CDR3 is CASSFTTGWNEQFF. CDR3 bases read: TGTGCCAGCAGCTTTACGACAGGGTGGAATGAG.

As regards this clone: The read terminates 3 residues before the CDR3 end, so the remaining end is supplied by the germline J gene. The chain recombines TRBV29-1 with TRBJ2-7; 8 bases agree with TRBD2. Trimming removed 6 bases from V and 4 bases from J; junction bases left unmatched: 20. Germline V CDR1 and CDR2: SQVTM, ANQGSEA. This CDR3 is 17 amino acids long. The CDR3 bases that were read are TGCAGCGTCCTGGGGATAGCGGGAACGCCCAAATTGTACGAG. It codes for CSVLGIAGTPKLYE. From start to end, the CDR3 is CSVLGIAGTPKLYEQYF.

Remarks on this clone: The read ends 3 residues shy of where the CDR3 ends; the end is completed using the germline J gene. The chain uses TRBV5-1 and TRBJ2-3; TRBD2 matches at 9 bases. The CDR3 length is 15 residues. In germline, CDR1 is SGHRS, CDR2 YFSETQ. CDR3 region: CASQTGAGGKETQYF. The DNA read from the CDR3 is TGCGCCAGCCAAACGGGAGCGGGGGGTAAAGAGACG.

Points on this clone: The CDR3 goes on 3 residues after the read ends, and that part is filled in from the germline J gene. V is TRBV5-1 and J is TRBJ2-7; 8 bases agree with TRBD2. Germline V gives CDR1 SGHRS, CDR2 YFSETQ. V lost 1 base to trimming and J lost 4 bases; unmatched junction nucleotides: 4. This CDR3 is built from 14 residues. Partial CDR3 DNA: TGCGCCAGCAGCTTGACTAGCGGCACGTACGAG. This gives the protein CASSLTSGTYE. The whole CDR3 region reads CASSLTSGTYEQYF. Variable domain in full (rest from reference TRBV5-1 and TRBJ2-7): KAGVTQTPRYLIKTRGQQVTLSCSPISGHRSVSWYQQTPGQGLQFLFEYFSETQRNKGNFPGRFSGRQFSNSRSEMNVSTLELGDSALYLCASSLTSGTYEQYFGPGTRLTVT.

A word on this clone: The sample holds other DNA sequences that translate to the same CDR3. The covered CDR3 bases are TGTGCCAGTAGGAAGATTCGGGGGGCGTCTGGAAACACC. Protein product: CASRKIRGASGNT. The whole CDR3 protein is CASRKIRGASGNTIYF. The chain combines TRBV19 with TRBJ1-3; D is perhaps TRBD1 (6 bases). The read gets to within 3 residues of the CDR3 end, and the germline J gene fills in the rest. The CDR3 loop spans 16 amino acids. V lost 6 bases, J lost 1 base, and 16 bases lay in between. The germline CDR1 and CDR2 sequences are LNHDA and SQIVND (reference sequence).

In the case of this clone: The read ends 3 residues early relative to the CDR3; the germline J gene fills the gap. The rearrangement uses TRBV29-1 and TRBJ1-2; D remains ambiguous. This CDR3 spans 11 amino acids. The V end lost 6 bases, the J end lost 4 bases, and 9 bases lay between the germline ends. The germline gives CDR1 SQVTM, CDR2 ANQGSEA. CDR3 sequence reads: CSVRSSYGYTF. The DNA read from the CDR3 is TGCAGCGTCCGTAGTTCCTATGGC.

CDR3 loop: CASSPQGQLNTEAFF. Incomplete CDR3 DNA: TGTGCCAGCAGCCCGCAAGGACAGTTGAACACTGAA. The genes are TRBV7-9 and TRBJ1-1; tentative D call: TRBD1 (6 bases). The CDR3 end lies 3 residues beyond the end of the read and is filled in from the germline J gene. CDR3 length: 15 residues. Trimming stripped 5 bases from V and 0 bases from J, with 13 bases between. Per the germline V gene, CDR1 is SEHNR and CDR2 is FQNEAQ (reference sequence).

Turning to this clone: The sequenced fragment ends 3 residues before the CDR3 boundary, so the rest is inferred from the germline J gene. The V and J genes are TRBV28 and TRBJ2-3; 9 nucleotides line up with TRBD2. CDR3 length: 15 residues. The germline CDR1 and CDR2 sequences are MDHEN and SYDVKM. V shed 5 bases, J shed 2 bases, and the junction held 5 bases outside the gene matches. CDR3: CASSESGRLTDTQYF. Incomplete CDR3 DNA: TGTGCCAGCAGTGAGAGCGGGAGGCTCACAGATACG.

In the case of this clone: The CDR3 end falls 3 residues outside the read, so it is completed with the germline J gene. This rearrangement joins TRBV30 to TRBJ2-4; D might be TRBD2 (7 bases). The CDR3 loop spans 13 amino acids. In germline, CDR1 is GTSNPN, CDR2 SVGIG (reference sequence). Here the CDR3 reads CAWSLGGGHGQYF. The covered CDR3 bases are TGTGCCTGGAGTCTAGGCGGGGGCCATGGT.

In the case of this clone: The CDR3 end is not reached by the read, which stops 3 residues before it; the germline J gene fills it in. V gene TRBV7-3 combines with J gene TRBJ2-1; no firm D call. Germline V lookup: CDR1 SGHTA, CDR2 FQGTGA. Trimming stripped 3 bases from V and 3 bases from J, with 6 bases between. The CDR3 consists of 13 residues. The CDR3 is CASSFQNYNEQFF. CDR3 DNA, as far as it was read: TGTGCCAGCAGCTTCCAAAACTACAATGAG.

On this clone: The CDR3 goes on 3 residues after the read ends, and that part is filled in from the germline J gene. The rearrangement links TRBV12-3 or TRBV12-4 to TRBJ1-2, with D maybe TRBD1 (6 bases). The germline V and J ends were trimmed by 4 bases and 1 base, with 13 bases remaining between them. The CDR3 contains 15 residues. CDR3 DNA, as far as it was read: TGTGCCAGCAGTTCTACAGGGACTAATAACTATGGC. Amino acid sequence: CASSSTGTNNYG. The full CDR3 protein reads CASSSTGTNNYGYTF.

Details on this clone: The CDR3 end is not reached by the read, which stops 3 residues before it; the germline J gene fills it in. The chain recombines TRBV6-4 with TRBJ2-3; D perhaps matches TRBD2 (6 bases). Germline CDR1 and CDR2: MRHNA and SNTAGT. The ends were cut back, 3 bases at V and 2 bases at J, with 6 bases in the middle. The CDR3 extends over 13 amino acids. The CDR3 is CASSERDTDTQYF. The part of the CDR3 DNA that was read is TGTGCCAGCAGTGAGCGGGACACAGATACG.

With respect to this clone: Read coverage stops 3 residues before the CDR3 terminus; the germline J gene supplies the remainder. The chain links TRBV7-6 to TRBJ1-5; D not certain. Germline V CDR1 and CDR2: SGHVS, FNYEAQ. The CDR3 totals 13 residues. Trimming removed 2 bases at V and 4 bases at J, with 6 bases between. CDR3 region: CASSLRTNQPQHF. CDR3 bases read: TGTGCCAGCAGCTTACGAACAAATCAGCCC.

In the case of this clone: The CDR3 goes on 3 residues after the read ends, and that part is filled in from the germline J gene. This rearrangement joins TRBV2 to TRBJ2-5; TRBD2 aligns across 11 bases. The J segment lost 4 bases and the V segment lost 3 bases, leaving 4 bases of the junction unmatched. Germline CDR1 is SNHLY and CDR2 is FYNNEI. The CDR3 has 15 amino acids. CDR3 DNA (partial): TGTGCCAGCAGTGATCTAGCGGGGGGCCGAGAGACC. The encoded protein is CASSDLAGGRET. The whole CDR3 is CASSDLAGGRETQYF. The whole variable domain, filled in from reference TRBV2 and TRBJ2-5, reads EPEVTQTPSHQVTQMGQEVILRCVPISNHLYFYWYRQILGQKVEFLVSFYNNEISEKSEIFDDQFSVERPDGSNFTLKIRSTKLEDSAMYFCASSDLAGGRETQYFGPGTRLLVL.

Concerning this clone: A read error may produce the germline difference seen at one junction end. The read ends 3 residues early relative to the CDR3; the germline J gene fills the gap. The rearrangement joins TRBV28 to TRBJ2-5, with TRBD2 matching 7 bases. The CDR3 is 15 residues long. Germline V CDR1 and CDR2: MDHEN, SYDVKM. The part of the CDR3 DNA that was read is TGTGTCAGCAGCCCCGGAACGGGGGGTACGGAGACC. It encodes CVSSPGTGGTET. The full CDR3 is CVSSPGTGGTETQYF. Looking up the rest from reference TRBV28 and TRBJ2-5 gives the full variable domain: DVKVTQSSRYLVKRTGEKVFLECVQDMDHENMFWYRQDPGLGLRLIYFSYDVKMKEKGDIPEGYSVSREKKERFSLILESASTNQTSMYLCVSSPGTGGTETQYFGPGTRLLVL.

Remarks on this clone: Sequencing ends 3 residues short of the CDR3 end; the germline J gene provides the rest. The V call is TRBV30, the J call TRBJ2-4, with D tentatively TRBD1 or TRBD2 (5 bases each). CDR1 and CDR2 (germline): GTSNPN, SVGIG (reference sequence). The CDR3 spans 12 residues. CDR3 sequence reads: CAWGRESEGQYF. The covered CDR3 bases are TGTGCCTGGGGCAGGGAAAGCGAGGGT.

Note on this clone: The CDR3 end is not reached by the read, which stops 3 residues before it; the germline J gene fills it in. V usage is TRBV5-1 and J usage is TRBJ2-5, with 8 bases aligning to TRBD2. The CDR3 has 16 residues. The germline V gene encodes CDR1 SGHRS and CDR2 YFSETQ. The CDR3 loop is CASRDYTGGPTDTQYF. The DNA read from the CDR3 is TGCGCCAGCAGAGACTACACGGGGGGGCCCACAGATACC.

As regards this clone: The read stops 3 residues short of the end of the CDR3; the missing end is completed from the germline J gene. The V call is TRBV6-2 or TRBV6-3, the J call TRBJ2-5; TRBD1 matches at 7 bases. The V and J ends lost 5 bases and 7 bases, in that order; junction bases with no gene match: 10. Germline CDR1 reads MNHEY; CDR2 reads SVGEGT. The CDR3 is made up of 14 amino acids. The sequenced part of the CDR3 DNA is TGTGCCAGCAGTGCGACAGGGTTAAGGGTGACC. Translation: CASSATGLRVT. The whole CDR3 is CASSATGLRVTQYF.

Comment on this clone: The CDR3 end lies 3 residues beyond the end of the read and is filled in from the germline J gene. The V and J genes are TRBV6-2 or TRBV6-3 and TRBJ2-4, with TRBD1 identical over 7 bases. This CDR3 contains 16 residues. J gave up 0 bases and V 8 bases, and 10 bases lay outside the gene matches. CDR1 MNHEY and CDR2 SVGEGT come from the germline V gene. The chain's CDR3 is CASERAGTVAKNIQYF. The DNA read from the CDR3 is TGTGCCAGCGAAAGAGCCGGGACAGTAGCCAAAAACATT.

Note on this clone: Read coverage stops 3 residues before the CDR3 terminus; the germline J gene supplies the remainder. V and J are TRBV5-8 and TRBJ2-3, with 7 bases matching TRBD1. V lost 3 bases to trimming and J lost 5 bases; unmatched junction nucleotides: 6. The CDR3 spans 14 residues. CDR1 and CDR2 (germline): SGHTS, YDEGEE. The CDR3: CASSSDRALDTQYF. The CDR3 bases that were read are TGTGCCAGCAGCTCCGACAGGGCGCTAGATACG.

The CDR3 spells CASSFRSTSGRALDEQYF. Incomplete CDR3 DNA: TGCGCCAGCAGCTTCAGGAGCACTAGCGGGAGGGCCTTGGACGAG. The V call is TRBV5-1, the J call TRBJ2-7; 13 bases are shared with TRBD2. The read ends 3 residues early relative to the CDR3; the germline J gene fills the gap. Germline V lookup: CDR1 SGHRS, CDR2 YFSETQ. This CDR3 is 18 amino acids long. V lost 2 bases to trimming and J lost 5 bases; unmatched junction nucleotides: 13.

With respect to this clone: The DNA ends 3 residues before the CDR3 does, and the rest of the CDR3 is filled in from the germline J gene. This chain uses TRBV12-3 or TRBV12-4 with TRBJ1-2; possible D gene TRBD1, 6 bases. The CDR3 consists of 15 residues. Between the trimmed V and J ends, which lost 5 bases and 2 bases, there was a span of 15 bases. CDR3 loop: CASSPQGNINYGYTF. Partial CDR3 DNA: TGTGCCAGCAGTCCCCAGGGGAATATCAACTATGGC.

A remark on this clone: The read ends 3 residues before the CDR3 terminus; that terminus is restored from the germline J gene. The gene calls are TRBV28 and TRBJ2-7; 8 bases are shared with TRBD1. Germline V gene lookup returns CDR1 MDHEN and CDR2 SYDVKM. J was trimmed by 0 bases and V by 6 bases; bases with no gene match: 4. The CDR3 is 14 residues long. This chain's CDR3 is CASSSGGASYEQYF. The covered CDR3 bases are TGTGCCAGCAGCTCAGGGGGCGCCTCCTACGAG.

Of note for this clone: Read coverage stops 3 residues before the CDR3 terminus; the germline J gene supplies the remainder. The rearrangement uses TRBV20-1 and TRBJ2-7; 7 positions agree with TRBD2. CDR1 is DFQATT, CDR2 SNEGSKA, per germline (reference sequence). The CDR3 totals 15 residues. Trimming took 0 bases from V and 0 from J; bases not matched to a gene: 5. CDR3 DNA, as far as it was read: TGCAGTGCTAGAGATTCCGAGCGGGGCTCCTACGAG. It codes for CSARDSERGSYE. Given in full, the CDR3 is CSARDSERGSYEQYF.

CDR3 bases read: TGTGCCAGCAGTGAAAGGGGTGAG. It yields the protein CASSERGE. The CDR3, in full, reads CASSERGEQFF. J is TRBJ2-1 and V is TRBV6-1; possibly TRBD1 for D (5 bases). Coverage ceases 3 residues before the CDR3 finishes, and the germline J gene fills in the end. V dropped 2 bases and J dropped 9 bases, with 5 bases sitting between them. CDR3 length: 11 residues. Germline V gene sequence: CDR1 MNHNS, CDR2 SASEGT.

Note on this clone: The read terminates 3 residues ahead of where the CDR3 ends, so the germline J gene completes it. V gene TRBV18 combines with J gene TRBJ1-1, with 7 positions matching TRBD1. This CDR3 has 15 amino acids. CDR1 and CDR2 from the germline V gene are KGHSH and LQKENI. Trimming took 3 bases from V and 3 from J; bases not matched to a gene: 7. The CDR3 DNA, read in part, is TGTGCCAGCTCACCCCGCCAGGGGGGCGACACTGAA. It is translated as CASSPRQGGDTE. The complete CDR3 protein is CASSPRQGGDTEAFF.

Concerning this clone: Coverage ceases 3 residues before the CDR3 finishes, and the germline J gene fills in the end. The chain employs TRBV12-3 or TRBV12-4 and TRBJ2-1; D uncertain. Trimming removed 3 bases at V and 2 bases at J, with 14 bases between. This CDR3 has 16 amino acids. CDR3 bases read: TGTGCCAGCAGTTTGATCGCAGGAAGTACCTACAATGAG. Its translation: CASSLIAGSTYNE. The entire CDR3 sequence reads CASSLIAGSTYNEQFF.

Partial CDR3 DNA: TGTGCCAGCAGCTTGTTCAGGGGTGAGGAAAAA. It encodes CASSLFRGEEK. The CDR3 as a whole reads CASSLFRGEEKLFF. This sequence joins TRBV5-6 and TRBJ1-4; possible D gene TRBD1, 6 bases. The CDR3 is cut off 3 residues early in the read; its end comes from the germline J gene. This CDR3 region has 14 residues. Germline loops: CDR1 SGHDT, CDR2 YYEEEE. Trimming removed 1 base from V and 8 bases from J, with 12 bases in between.